This T cell receptor (beta chain) was found in a study of shared clonotypes between healthy human individuals. Produced via immunoSEQ multiplex PCR; TCRdb's table is partial and in-frame only. The table includes some 2,000,000 clones, less than 95% detected once. CD8 cells regarded as naive lacked CD45RO, were positively chosen for CCR7, and omitted terminally differentiated effector memory CD45RA+ cells. What was sequenced was naive CD8+ T cells sorted from blood. The sequence was obtained from a young man in good health.

CDR3 bases: TGTGCCAGCAGCCCACGCCCGACAGGTACCTACGAGCAGTACTTC. It yields the protein CASSPRPTGTYEQYF. This rearrangement joins TRBV7-6 to TRBJ2-7; a weak D match, TRBD1 (6 bases). Germline V gene lookup returns CDR1 SGHVS and CDR2 FNYEAQ. With 5 bases removed from V and 2 bases from J, the gap between germline ends came to 16 bases. The CDR3 covers 15 residues.